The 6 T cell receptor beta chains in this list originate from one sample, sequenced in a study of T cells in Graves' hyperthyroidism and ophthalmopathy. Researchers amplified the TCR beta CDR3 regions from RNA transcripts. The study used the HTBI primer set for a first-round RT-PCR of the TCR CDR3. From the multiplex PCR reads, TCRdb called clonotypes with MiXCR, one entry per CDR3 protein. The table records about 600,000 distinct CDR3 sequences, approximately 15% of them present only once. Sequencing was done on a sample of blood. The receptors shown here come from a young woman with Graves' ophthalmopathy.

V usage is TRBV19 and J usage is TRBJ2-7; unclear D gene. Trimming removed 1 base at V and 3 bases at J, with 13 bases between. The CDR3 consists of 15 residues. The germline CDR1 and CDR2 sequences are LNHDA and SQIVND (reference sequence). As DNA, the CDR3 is TGTGCCAGTAGTATAGGTTCGGGCTCCTACTACGAGCAGTACTTC. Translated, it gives CASSIGSGSYYEQYF.

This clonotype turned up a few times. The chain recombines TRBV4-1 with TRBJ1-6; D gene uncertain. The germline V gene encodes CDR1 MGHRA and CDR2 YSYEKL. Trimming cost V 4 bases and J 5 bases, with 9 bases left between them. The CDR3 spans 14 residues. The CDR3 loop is CASSPTPHNSPLHF. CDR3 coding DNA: TGCGCCAGCAGCCCGACACCCCATAATTCACCCCTCCACTTT.

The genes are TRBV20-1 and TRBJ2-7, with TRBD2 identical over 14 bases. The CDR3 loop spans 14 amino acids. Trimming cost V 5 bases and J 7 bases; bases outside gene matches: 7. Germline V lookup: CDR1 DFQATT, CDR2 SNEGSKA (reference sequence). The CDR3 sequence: CSAVPGLAGVEQYF. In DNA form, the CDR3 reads TGCAGTGCTGTTCCGGGACTAGCGGGAGTTGAGCAGTACTTC.

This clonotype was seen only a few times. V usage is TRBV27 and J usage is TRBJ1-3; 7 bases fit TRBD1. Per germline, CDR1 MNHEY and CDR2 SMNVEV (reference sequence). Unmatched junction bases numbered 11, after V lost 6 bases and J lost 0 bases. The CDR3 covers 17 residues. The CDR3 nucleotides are TGTGCCAGCAGCTCGAAAGGGGGCGGGAGCTCTGGAAACACCATATATTTT. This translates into CASSSKGGGSSGNTIYF.

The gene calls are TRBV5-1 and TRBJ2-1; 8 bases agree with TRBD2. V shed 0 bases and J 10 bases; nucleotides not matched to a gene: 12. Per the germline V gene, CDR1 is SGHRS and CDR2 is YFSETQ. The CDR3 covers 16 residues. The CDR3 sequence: CASSLGPPAGDREQFF. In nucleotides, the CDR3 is TGCGCCAGCAGCTTGGGGCCCCCAGCGGGAGACCGAGAGCAGTTCTTC.

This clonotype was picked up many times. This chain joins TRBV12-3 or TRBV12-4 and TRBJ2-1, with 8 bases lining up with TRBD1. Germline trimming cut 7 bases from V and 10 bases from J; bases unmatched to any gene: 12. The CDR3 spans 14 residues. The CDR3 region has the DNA TGTGCCAGCACCCCAGGGCAGGGGGCTCGAGAGCAGTTCTTC. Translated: CASTPGQGAREQFF.